This T cell receptor beta chain was sequenced in a study of CD8 T cells in Susac syndrome. Trimming took off 10 bases at V and 5 bases at J, with 7 bases between the two ends. Germline V lookup: CDR1 ENHRY, CDR2 SYGVKD. This CDR3 has 10 residues. Random hexamers primed reverse transcription of about 0.5 to 1 ug RNA. An immunoSEQ multiplex PCR amplified TCR beta CDR3 over 54 Vbeta and 13 Jbeta. TCRdb fed the immunoSEQ multiplex PCR reads into MiXCR, producing one record per CDR3 protein. This sample has approximately 150,000 distinct CDR3 sequences; about 93% occur once, and the top ten carry just over 0.13%.

The chain is built from TRBV10-3 and TRBJ2-3; no definite D call. This TCR derives from a human donor in good health. The sample comprised CD4+ T cells from PBMCs. The CDR3 nucleotides read TGTGCCACCCGTGGAGATACGCAGTATTTT. Its protein is CATRGDTQYF.